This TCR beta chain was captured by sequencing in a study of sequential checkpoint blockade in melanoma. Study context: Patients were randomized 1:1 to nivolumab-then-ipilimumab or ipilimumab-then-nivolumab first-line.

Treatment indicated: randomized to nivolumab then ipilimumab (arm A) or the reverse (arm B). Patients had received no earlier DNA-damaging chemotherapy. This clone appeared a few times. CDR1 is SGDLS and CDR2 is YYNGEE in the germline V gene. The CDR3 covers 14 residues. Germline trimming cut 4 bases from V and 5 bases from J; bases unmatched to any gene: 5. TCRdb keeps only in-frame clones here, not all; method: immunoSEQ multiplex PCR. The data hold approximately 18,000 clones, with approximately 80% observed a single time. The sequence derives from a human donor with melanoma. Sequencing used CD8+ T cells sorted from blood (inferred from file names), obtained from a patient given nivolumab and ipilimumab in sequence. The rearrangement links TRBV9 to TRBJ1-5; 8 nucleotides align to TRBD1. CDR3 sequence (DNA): TGTGCCAGCAGCCAAGGGACAGGTTATCAGCCCCAGCATTTT. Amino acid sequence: CASSQGTGYQPQHF.